This TCR beta chain is from a study of CD8 T cells in ankylosing spondylitis. Study-level points and caveats: A motif in TCR beta, a set of fewer than ten highly homologous variants, appeared characteristic of ankylosing spondylitis blood. Existing reports had already noted some motif variants in reactive arthritis synovial fluid and blood.

This clonotype was seen at least ten times. Its specificity is unknown. Preparation of TCR beta libraries was done by quantitative 5'-RACE with molecular barcodes. TCRdb re-analysed the 5' RACE reads in MiXCR, keeping a single row per CDR3 protein. The data contain 250,000 to 350,000 distinct CDR3 sequences, about 20% of them seen just once; the ten biggest clones take up 7.5% to 9.5%. The junction had 6 bases not matched to a gene; V was cut back by 4 bases and J by 4 bases. This CDR3 is 14 amino acids long. The germline CDR1 and CDR2 sequences are SGHKS and YYEKEE (reference sequence). Sequencing was performed on blood, either unsorted or a sorted T cell fraction (not recorded which). The TCR sequence derives from a male donor with ankylosing spondylitis or in good health (not recorded which). This chain connects TRBV5-5 to TRBJ1-2, with 8 bases identical to TRBD1. The CDR3 DNA is TGTGCCAGCAGCCCGGACAGGGCCCTCTATGGCTACACCTTC. Translation: CASSPDRALYGYTF.